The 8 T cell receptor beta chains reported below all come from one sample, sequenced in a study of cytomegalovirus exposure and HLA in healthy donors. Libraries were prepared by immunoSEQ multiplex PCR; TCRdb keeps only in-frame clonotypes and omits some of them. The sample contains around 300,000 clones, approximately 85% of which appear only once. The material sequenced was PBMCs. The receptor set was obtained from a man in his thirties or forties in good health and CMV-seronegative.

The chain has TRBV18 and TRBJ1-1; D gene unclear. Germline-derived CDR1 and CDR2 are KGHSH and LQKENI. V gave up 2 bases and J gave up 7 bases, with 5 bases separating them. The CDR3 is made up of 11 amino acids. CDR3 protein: CASSPSGEAFF. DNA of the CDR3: TGTGCCAGCTCACCATCAGGTGAAGCTTTCTTT.

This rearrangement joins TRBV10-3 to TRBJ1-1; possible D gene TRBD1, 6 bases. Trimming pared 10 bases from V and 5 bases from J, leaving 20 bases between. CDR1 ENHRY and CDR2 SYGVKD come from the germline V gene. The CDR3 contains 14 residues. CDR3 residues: CATSRRGGETEAFF. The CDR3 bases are TGTGCCACATCGAGACGAGGGGGGGAAACTGAAGCTTTCTTT.

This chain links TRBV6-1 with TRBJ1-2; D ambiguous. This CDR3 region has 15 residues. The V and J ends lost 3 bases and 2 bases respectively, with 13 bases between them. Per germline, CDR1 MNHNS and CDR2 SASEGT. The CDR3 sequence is CASSDMRGANYGYTF. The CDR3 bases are TGTGCCAGCAGTGATATGCGAGGCGCCAACTATGGCTACACCTTC.

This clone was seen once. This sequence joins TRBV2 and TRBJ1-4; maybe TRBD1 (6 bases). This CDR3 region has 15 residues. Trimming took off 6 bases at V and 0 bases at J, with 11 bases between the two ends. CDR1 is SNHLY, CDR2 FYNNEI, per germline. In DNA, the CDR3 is TGTGCCAGCAGAGGGACACTTCCAACTAATGAAAAACTGTTTTTT. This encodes CASRGTLPTNEKLFF.

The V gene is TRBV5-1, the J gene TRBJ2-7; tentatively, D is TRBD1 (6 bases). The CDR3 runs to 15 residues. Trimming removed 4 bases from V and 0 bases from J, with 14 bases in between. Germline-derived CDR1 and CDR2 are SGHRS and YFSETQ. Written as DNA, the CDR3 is TGCGCCAGCAGCCAAGACACAGGGAACTCCTACGAGCAGTACTTC. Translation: CASSQDTGNSYEQYF.

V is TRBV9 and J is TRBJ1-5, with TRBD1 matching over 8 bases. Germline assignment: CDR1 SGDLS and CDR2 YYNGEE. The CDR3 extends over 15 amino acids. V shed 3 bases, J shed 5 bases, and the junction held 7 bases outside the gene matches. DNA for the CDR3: TGTGCCAGCAGCGGCGGACAGGGAGCGGATCAGCCCCAGCATTTT. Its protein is CASSGGQGADQPQHF.

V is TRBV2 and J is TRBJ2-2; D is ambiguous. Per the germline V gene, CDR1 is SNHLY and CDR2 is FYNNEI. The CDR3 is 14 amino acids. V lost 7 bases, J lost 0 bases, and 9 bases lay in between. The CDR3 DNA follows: TGTGCCAGCAAAACAGATTCGAACACCGGGGAGCTGTTTTTT. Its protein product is CASKTDSNTGELFF.

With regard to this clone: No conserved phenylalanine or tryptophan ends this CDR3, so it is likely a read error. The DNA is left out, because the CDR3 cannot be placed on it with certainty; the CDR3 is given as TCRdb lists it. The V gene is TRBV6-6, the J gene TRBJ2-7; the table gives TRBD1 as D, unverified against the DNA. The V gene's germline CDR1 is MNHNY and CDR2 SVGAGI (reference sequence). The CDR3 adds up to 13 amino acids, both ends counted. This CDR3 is CASRPTPGQGCVL.